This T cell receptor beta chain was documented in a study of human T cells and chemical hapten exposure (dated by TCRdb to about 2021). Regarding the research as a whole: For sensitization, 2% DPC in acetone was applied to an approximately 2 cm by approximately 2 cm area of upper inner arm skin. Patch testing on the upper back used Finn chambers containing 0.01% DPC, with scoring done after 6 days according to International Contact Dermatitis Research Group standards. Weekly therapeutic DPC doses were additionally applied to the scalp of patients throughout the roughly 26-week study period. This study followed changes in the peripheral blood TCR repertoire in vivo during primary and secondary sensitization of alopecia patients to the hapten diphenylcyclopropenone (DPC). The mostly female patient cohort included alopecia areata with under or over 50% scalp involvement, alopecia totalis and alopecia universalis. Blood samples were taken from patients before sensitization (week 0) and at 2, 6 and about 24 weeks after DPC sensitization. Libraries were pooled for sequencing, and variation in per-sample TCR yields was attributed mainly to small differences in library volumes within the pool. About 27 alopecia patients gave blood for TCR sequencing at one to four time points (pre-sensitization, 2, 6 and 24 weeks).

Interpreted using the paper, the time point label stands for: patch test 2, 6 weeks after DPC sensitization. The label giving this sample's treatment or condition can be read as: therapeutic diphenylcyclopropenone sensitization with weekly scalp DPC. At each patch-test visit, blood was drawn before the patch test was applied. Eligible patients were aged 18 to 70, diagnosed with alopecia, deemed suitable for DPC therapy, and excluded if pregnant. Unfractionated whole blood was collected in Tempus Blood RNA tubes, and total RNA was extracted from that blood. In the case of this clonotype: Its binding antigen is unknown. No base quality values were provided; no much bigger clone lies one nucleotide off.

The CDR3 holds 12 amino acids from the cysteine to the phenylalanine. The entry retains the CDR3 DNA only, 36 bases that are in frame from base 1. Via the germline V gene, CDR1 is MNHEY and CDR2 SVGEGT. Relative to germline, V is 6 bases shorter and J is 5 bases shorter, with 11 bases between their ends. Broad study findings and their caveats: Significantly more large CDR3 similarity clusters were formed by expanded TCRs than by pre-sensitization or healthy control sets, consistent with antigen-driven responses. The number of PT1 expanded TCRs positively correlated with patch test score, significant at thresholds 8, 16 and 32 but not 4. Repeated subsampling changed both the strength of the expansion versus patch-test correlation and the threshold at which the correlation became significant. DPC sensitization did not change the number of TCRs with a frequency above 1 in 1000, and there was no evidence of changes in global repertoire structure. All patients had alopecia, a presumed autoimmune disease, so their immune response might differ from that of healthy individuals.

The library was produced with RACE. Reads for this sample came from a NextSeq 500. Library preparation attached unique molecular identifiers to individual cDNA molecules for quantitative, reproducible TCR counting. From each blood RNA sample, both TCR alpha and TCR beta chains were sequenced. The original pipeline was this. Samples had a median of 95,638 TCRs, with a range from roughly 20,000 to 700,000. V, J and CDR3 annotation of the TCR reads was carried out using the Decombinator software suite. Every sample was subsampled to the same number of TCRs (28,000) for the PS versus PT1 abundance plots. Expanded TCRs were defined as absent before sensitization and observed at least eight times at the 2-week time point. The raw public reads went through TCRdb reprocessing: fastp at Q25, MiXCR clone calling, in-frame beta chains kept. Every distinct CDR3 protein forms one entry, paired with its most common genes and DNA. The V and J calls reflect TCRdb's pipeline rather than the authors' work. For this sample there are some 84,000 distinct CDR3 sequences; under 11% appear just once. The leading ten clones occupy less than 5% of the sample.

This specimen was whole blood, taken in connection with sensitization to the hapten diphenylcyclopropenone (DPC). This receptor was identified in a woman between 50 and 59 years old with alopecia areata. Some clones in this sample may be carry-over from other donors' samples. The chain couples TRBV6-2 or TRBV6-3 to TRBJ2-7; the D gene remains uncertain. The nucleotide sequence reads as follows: TGTGCCAGCAGGCCCCTTGGGGACGAGCAGTACTTC. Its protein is CASRPLGDEQYF.